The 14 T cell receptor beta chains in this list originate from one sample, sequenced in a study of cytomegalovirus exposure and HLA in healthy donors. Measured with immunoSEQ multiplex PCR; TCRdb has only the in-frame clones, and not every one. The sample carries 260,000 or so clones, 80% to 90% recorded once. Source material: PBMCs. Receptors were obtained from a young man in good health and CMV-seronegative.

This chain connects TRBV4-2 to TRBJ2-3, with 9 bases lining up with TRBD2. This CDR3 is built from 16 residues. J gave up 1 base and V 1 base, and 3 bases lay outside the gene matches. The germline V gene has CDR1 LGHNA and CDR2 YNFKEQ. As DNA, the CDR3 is TGTGCCAGCAGCCAAGGACTAGCGGTCGGCACAGATACGCAGTATTTT. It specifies CASSQGLAVGTDTQYF.

CDR3 in DNA: TGTGCCAGCAGCCCCAGACTAGCCGCCGATTACGAGCAGTACTTC. Protein: CASSPRLAADYEQYF. The chain is built from TRBV7-6 and TRBJ2-7; 7 positions agree with TRBD2. Germline V gene sequence: CDR1 SGHVS, CDR2 FNYEAQ. The CDR3 is 15 residues long. J gave up 4 bases and V 5 bases, and 11 bases lay outside the gene matches.

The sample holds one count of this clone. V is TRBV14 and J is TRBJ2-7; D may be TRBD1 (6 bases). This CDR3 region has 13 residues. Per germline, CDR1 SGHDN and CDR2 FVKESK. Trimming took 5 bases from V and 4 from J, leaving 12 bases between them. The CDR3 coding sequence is TGTGCCAGCAGCGGCCGGGACAAATACGAGCAGTACTTC. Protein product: CASSGRDKYEQYF.

The CDR3 coding sequence is TGTGCCAGCAGCTCACCGTTACAGAGAACCACAGATACGCAGTATTTT. This sequence encodes CASSSPLQRTTDTQYF. The rearrangement joins TRBV7-6 to TRBJ2-3; D remains ambiguous. The length of the CDR3 is 16 residues. V shed 4 bases and J shed 2 bases, with 16 bases lying between them. CDR1 is SGHVS and CDR2 is FNYEAQ in the germline V gene.

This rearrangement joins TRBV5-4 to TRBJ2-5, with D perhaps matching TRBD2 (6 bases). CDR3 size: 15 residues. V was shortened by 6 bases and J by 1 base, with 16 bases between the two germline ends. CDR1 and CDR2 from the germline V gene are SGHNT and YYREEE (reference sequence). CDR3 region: CASNSGGAGQETQYF. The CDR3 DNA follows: TGTGCCAGCAACTCCGGAGGGGCCGGCCAAGAGACCCAGTACTTC.

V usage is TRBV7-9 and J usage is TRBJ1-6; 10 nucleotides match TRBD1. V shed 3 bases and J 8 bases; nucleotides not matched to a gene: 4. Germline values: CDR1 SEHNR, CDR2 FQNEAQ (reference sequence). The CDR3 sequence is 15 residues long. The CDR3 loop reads CASSLGQGRYSPLHF. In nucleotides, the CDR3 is TGTGCCAGCAGCTTGGGACAGGGGCGTTATTCACCCCTCCACTTT.

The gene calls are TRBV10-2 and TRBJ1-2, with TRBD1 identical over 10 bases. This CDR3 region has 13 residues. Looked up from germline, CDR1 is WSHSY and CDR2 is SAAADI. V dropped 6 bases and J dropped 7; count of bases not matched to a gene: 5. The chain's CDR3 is CASRPGTGVGYTF. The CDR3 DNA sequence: TGCGCCAGCAGACCCGGGACAGGGGTTGGCTACACCTTC.

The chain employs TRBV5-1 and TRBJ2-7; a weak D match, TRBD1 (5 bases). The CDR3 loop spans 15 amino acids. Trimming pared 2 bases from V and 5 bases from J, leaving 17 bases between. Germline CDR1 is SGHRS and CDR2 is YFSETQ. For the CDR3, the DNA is TGCGCCAGCAGCTTACAGGTCCCCACGAGGAACGAGCAGTACTTC. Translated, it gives CASSLQVPTRNEQYF. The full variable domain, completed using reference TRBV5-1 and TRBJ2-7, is KAGVTQTPRYLIKTRGQQVTLSCSPISGHRSVSWYQQTPGQGLQFLFEYFSETQRNKGNFPGRFSGRQFSNSRSEMNVSTLELGDSALYLCASSLQVPTRNEQYFGPGTRLTVT.

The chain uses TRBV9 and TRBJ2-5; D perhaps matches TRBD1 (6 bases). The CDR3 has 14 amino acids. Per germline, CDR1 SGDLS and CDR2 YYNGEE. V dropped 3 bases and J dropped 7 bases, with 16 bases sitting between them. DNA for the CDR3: TGTGCCAGCAGCGCGGTGGGGGCCCTAGGGACCCAGTACTTC. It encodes CASSAVGALGTQYF.

For the CDR3, the DNA is TGTGCCAGCAGATCGGACAGGGTAGACGAGCAGTACTTC. This sequence encodes CASRSDRVDEQYF. This chain uses TRBV6-5 with TRBJ2-7; 8 bases match TRBD1. V lost 6 bases, J lost 5 bases, and 6 bases stayed unmatched. In germline, CDR1 is MNHEY, CDR2 SVGAGI. This CDR3 has 13 amino acids.

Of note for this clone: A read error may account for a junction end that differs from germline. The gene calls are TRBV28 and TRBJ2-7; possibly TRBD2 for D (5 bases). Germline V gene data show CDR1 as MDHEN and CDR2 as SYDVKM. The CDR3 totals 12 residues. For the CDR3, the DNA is TGTGTCAGCAGCCTAGCACAGTACGAGCAGTACTTC. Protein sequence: CVSSLAQYEQYF.

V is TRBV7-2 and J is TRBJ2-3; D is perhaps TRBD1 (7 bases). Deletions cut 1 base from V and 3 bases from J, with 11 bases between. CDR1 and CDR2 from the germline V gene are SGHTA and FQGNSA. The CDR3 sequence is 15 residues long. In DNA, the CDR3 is TGTGCCAGCAGCTTAGTTGCAGGGGGGACAGATACGCAGTATTTT. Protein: CASSLVAGGTDTQYF.

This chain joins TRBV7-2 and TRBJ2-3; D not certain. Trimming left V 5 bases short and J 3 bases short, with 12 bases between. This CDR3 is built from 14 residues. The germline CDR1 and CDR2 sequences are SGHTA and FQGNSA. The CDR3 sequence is CASSPQDGTDTQYF. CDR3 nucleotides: TGTGCCAGCAGCCCTCAAGACGGGACAGATACGCAGTATTTT.

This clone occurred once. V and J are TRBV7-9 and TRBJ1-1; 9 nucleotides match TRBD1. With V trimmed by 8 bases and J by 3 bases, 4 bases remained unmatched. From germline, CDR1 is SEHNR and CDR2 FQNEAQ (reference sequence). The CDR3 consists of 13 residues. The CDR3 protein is CASGTGFYTEAFF. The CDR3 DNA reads TGTGCCAGCGGGACAGGGTTTTACACTGAAGCTTTCTTT.